Given below is one T cell receptor (beta chain) in context. The data are from a study of blood T cell repertoires in COVID-19. As handled by the study authors: Estimation of nucleated cell counts relied on the amplification of reference gene primers. Sequenced by immunoSEQ multiplex PCR; TCRdb stores in-frame clones only, minus some. The V and J calls and clone size were taken over from that table, and D and trimming were inferred from the DNA. This table has about 140,000 clones, around 78% appearing once. The V end lost 5 bases, the J end lost 0 bases, and 9 bases lay between the germline ends. CDR1 is MDHEN, CDR2 SYDVKM, per germline. The CDR3 has 14 amino acids.

The chain has TRBV28 and TRBJ2-3, with TRBD2 as a possible D gene (5 bases). The origin of this receptor is a woman aged 55-75 years with acute or convalescent COVID-19. The sample was peripheral blood. For the CDR3, the DNA is TGTGCCAGCAGTAGCGGAATTAGCACAGATACGCAGTATTTT. Translated: CASSSGISTDTQYF.